This T cell receptor beta chain was identified during a study of T cell repertoires in aging, cancer and after chemotherapy (dated by TCRdb to between 2018 and 2020). For context, the study as a whole: Donors spanned six age groups from 30 or younger to 70 or older, with at least three individuals per group. Paired pre- and post-chemotherapy samples in the solid tumor group came from brain tumor (glioblastoma) patients receiving temozolomide-based therapy. Some 9 million TCR reads were contained in the full dataset. Peripheral blood TCR beta repertoires from healthy donors and cancer patients were profiled to examine immunoaging and T cell reconstitution after chemotherapy. The cohort comprised 200 to 250 cancer patients, 94 with hematological and around 130 with solid cancers, plus 95 healthy donors as a reference group. Results the study describes overall, beyond this receptor: It was noted by the authors that conclusions about immunological memory after chemotherapy cannot be drawn from the repertoire data. Untreated patients with hematological or solid cancers showed significantly lower blood TCR diversity and higher clonality than age-matched healthy donors. In healthy donors, the decline in TCR diversity with age was mainly due to loss of richness, whereas in cancer patients loss of evenness also played a role. In both cancer cohorts, median generation probability rose over the chemotherapy interval, which suggests that the repertoire was reconstituted through rebound thymic output.

TCR beta rearrangements were amplified from genomic DNA extracted from peripheral blood rather than from sorted cells or RNA. Multiplex touch-down PCR with a mixed TRB-A/B primer pool was used to amplify rearranged TRB sequences covering the V, D and J segments. Illumina adapters and sample indices were attached to the amplicons in two consecutive PCR reactions using Phusion HS II polymerase. Amplicons were gel-purified with the NucleoSpin Gel and PCR Clean-up kit, then checked with Qubit and an Agilent 2100 Bioanalyzer. Sequencing of the libraries was done on an Illumina MiSeq with paired-end, single-indexed 600-cycle runs. The original pipeline was this. MiXCR versions 2.12 and 3.0.5 were used to process TRB sequences. Each unique CDR3 nucleotide sequence counted as one clone, and only productive sequences with at least two reads were retained. The repertoire metrics were Shannon diversity, evenness, clonality (defined as one minus evenness), and alpha-parameterized diversity profiles covering alpha 0 to 5. The IGoR algorithm was used to compute generation probabilities of clones in paired pre- and post-chemotherapy samples. TCRdb passed the public sequencing reads through fastp at Q25 and MiXCR, retaining productive beta sequences. Duplicate CDR3 protein sequences are folded into a single record with the most common DNA and genes. TCRdb, rather than the study authors, made the V and J calls. The sample table lists more than 1,000 distinct CDR3 sequences, roughly 30% of them with a count of one. The ten largest clonotypes hold around 14% of the sample.

V sheds 8 bases and J sheds 2 bases, leaving 14 bases between their ends. Including the terminal cysteine and phenylalanine, the CDR3 comprises 14 residues. Just CDR3 DNA is preserved here, 42 bases in frame from base 1. CDR1 and CDR2 are read off the germline V gene as MNHEY and SVGEGT. Based on its abundance in the sample, this clonotype is large (0.1 to 1%). The antigen it recognizes is unknown. Base quality data are lacking; no much larger clone is found one base away. This TCR came from a human donor with a solid tumor. The chain joins TRBV6-2 or TRBV6-3 to TRBJ2-3; the D gene lacks a confident call. Sequencing was carried out using blood. The CDR3 is CASRWSISTDTQYF. In nucleotides, the sequence is TGTGCCAGCCGGTGGTCCATTTCCACAGATACGCAGTATTTT.